This T cell receptor (beta chain) was captured by sequencing in a study of cytomegalovirus exposure and HLA in healthy donors (dated by TCRdb to the late 2010s). Some background on the complete study: An earlier analysis of 587 of the donors reported 250 to 350 Gb of sequence data and around 120 million unique TCR beta sequences obtained from some 170 million T cells. Among the roughly 400 genotyped donors, approximately 77% belonged to the genetic ancestry cluster associated with self-reported Caucasian donors. The number of donors typed differed by locus, with about 629-630 for A, B, C, DRB1 and DQB1, more than 500 for DQA1, about 610 for DPA1, and roughly 450 for DPB1. In a later analysis, previously published TCR beta repertoires from 600 to 850 donors were re-analyzed and high-resolution HLA genotyping was added so that TCR occurrence patterns could be studied. Both class I and class II loci were covered by HLA typing, at four-digit resolution. In addition to the first cohort of 650 to 750 subjects, a separate validation cohort of approximately 130 different subjects was used. An earlier analysis of 587 of the donors used high-throughput TCR beta sequencing to judge whether each TCR beta V gene segment behaved as functional or pseudogenic. The study profiled the T cell repertoires of more than 500 subjects by immunosequencing and related them to cytomegalovirus serostatus. Every discovery cohort repertoire had been produced on one sequencing platform. Donor age, sex, ethnicity and CMV serostatus were compiled together with the repertoire data. High-throughput TCR immunosequencing, statistical association of individual TCRs with disease status, and machine learning were combined to predict cytomegalovirus infection status. Rather than drawing on any new phenotypic data, the later analysis identified candidate immune exposures from TCR beta sequences and the way those sequences occurred across donors. Roughly 300 gigabases of sequencing data and roughly 80 million unique TCR sequences made up an early release that covered 640 HLA-typed donors. On average, about 240,000 unique TCR beta nucleotide sequences were sequenced per donor among a few hundred genotyped donors of the cohort, with approximately 18% of those sequences being non-productive. Genome-wide SNP genotypes for about three fifths of the 666 donors were used in a later genetic analysis, which treated that subset as a discovery cohort. Four to six DR-DQ haplotypes were handled as single units for association and clustering because linkage in the cohort was strong. The study aimed to test whether signatures of past pathogen exposure could be identified by cataloging public T cell receptors. Overall study results and their limits: In a later analysis, the rate of TCR association differed among HLA loci, with DRB1 alleles having the most associated TCRs and HLA-C alleles having the fewest. A later genetic analysis reported fewer N-insertions in productive TCRs among donors in an Asian-associated ancestry cluster than the 666-donor mean. In vitro tests confirmed that a few of the cytomegalovirus-associated TCR beta chains recognize cytomegalovirus antigens. The cohort was sequenced for TCR beta chains only, and without alpha or paired-chain data the features that could be detected were limited. The presence/absence analyses assumed that sequencing depth was roughly uniform across donors, and that assumption may not be true. In a later analysis, about 17,000 TCR beta sequences were associated with specific HLA alleles at a false discovery rate of 0.05. The classifier was reported to diagnose cytomegalovirus status with high specificity and sensitivity in both the original and validation cohorts. When HLA alleles, especially DR and DQ, strongly co-occurred, attributing TCR associations to individual alleles was difficult. Most CMV-associated TCR beta chains appeared to be HLA-restricted in a later analysis, and the HLA associations seemed to be driven largely by CMV exposure. The earlier analysis of some 540 of the donors excluded fewer than 20 rarely observed V segments, including chromosome 9 orphons, because counts were too low. A later genetic analysis associated a missense DCLRE1C variant with V-gene and J-gene trimming of TCR beta chains, and an independent cohort replicated the association. Several of the top co-occurrence clusters appeared to be linked to parvovirus B19, influenza, CMV and Epstein-Barr virus, according to a later analysis. Most TCR sequences were observed very rarely across donors, whereas some public TCRs were present in many individuals. In an earlier analysis of approximately 590 of the donors, most TCR beta V segments were observed in productive rearrangements about 87% or about 30% of the time, broadly matching IMGT annotations. A cluster of highly shared sequence variants was judged likely to represent a technical artifact of the sequencing pipeline. The authors suggested that the approach could potentially be extended to other disease states and immunological phenotypes. Linkage disequilibrium might explain the correlated functional status among segregating V segments, but an unknown experimental factor could not be ruled out. A further reported finding was that TCR beta sequences accurately predicted the HLA-A and HLA-B alleles for most subjects in the first cohort. HLA typing was unavailable for some donors at each locus, so association tests used only the typed subset. In the study, approximately 160 TCR beta chains were listed as associated with cytomegalovirus. In a later analysis, HLA-associated TCR beta chains showed more clonal expansion and lower generation probabilities than non-associated chains that were equally common. CMV serostatus was the only immune exposure information available for the cohort.

In total, 600 or so healthy bone marrow donors made up the cohort. At the time of sampling, all cohort members were nominally healthy, though unrecorded immune exposures were likely present. The donor was CMV seronegative and belonged to the group of over 350 seronegative cohort members. Each donor provided a peripheral blood sample, and peripheral blood mononuclear cells were used for TCR beta sequencing. Genomic DNA was extracted from the blood cell samples with the Qiagen DNeasy Blood Extraction Kit. Library preparation was by the immunoSEQ multiplex PCR assay. For the multiplex PCR, a mixture combining 60 forward primers for TCR Vbeta segments and 13 reverse primers for TCR Jbeta segments was used. Amplification of the CDR3 region of rearranged TCR beta genes was performed with a multiplex PCR assay on genomic DNA. On the Illumina HiSeq System, the amplified TCR beta libraries were sequenced as 87-base-pair reads. The authors' pipeline ran thus. Across the 666 repertoires, a later analysis counted 60 million to 90 million unique TCR beta chains, some 11 million of which were shared by at least two donors. A nearest-neighbor algorithm error-corrected the raw reads and collapsed the reads into unique sequences, merging closely related sequences to remove PCR and sequencing errors. CDR3 sequences were aligned to IMGT reference sequences to assign V, D and J gene segments. Each retained sequence needed at least a six-nucleotide match to both a V gene segment and a J gene segment. A rearrangement was called productive if the CDR3 had no stop codons and remained in frame with V and J, and every other rearrangement was called non-productive. Following IMGT convention, CDR3 was defined as the stretch from the second conserved V-encoded cysteine up to the conserved J-encoded phenylalanine. The earlier analysis of about 570 of the donors excluded any sequence lacking an unambiguous match to a single V gene segment. An earlier analysis of several hundred of the donors called V segments functional above 56.7% productive rearrangements and segregating when the between-donor standard deviation exceeded 5%. To diagnose cytomegalovirus status from the catalog of TCR beta chain sequences, a statistical classification framework was built. V and J gene assignment, in a later analysis, came from comparing TCR nucleotide sequences with IMGT/GENE-DB human TR gene sequences. The TCRdist pipeline was used in a later analysis to assign CDR3 sequences and most-parsimonious VDJ recombination scenarios. In a later analysis, every TCR beta chain was defined by the combination of its CDR3 amino acid sequence and its V-gene family, and reads without a unique V-gene family were dropped. A later analysis removed 592 highly shared, low-generation-probability nucleotide sequences to deal with suspected cross-contamination and a sequencing artifact. For each public chain, a later analysis derived a clonal expansion index from normalized ranks of inferred template counts within each repertoire. In a later analysis, generation probabilities were computed with a VDJ recombination model fitted to out-of-frame rearrangements, and the resulting probabilities were checked against IGoR. A later analysis scored TCR-TCR, TCR-HLA and TCR-CMV co-occurrence with hypergeometric tests, applying a repertoire-size bias correction to TCR pairs. In a later analysis, false discovery rates were estimated by permuting HLA or CMV assignments 20 times. In a later analysis, co-occurring TCRs were grouped using DBSCAN, and TCRdist sequence similarity was added for clustering within HLA-allele-positive subsets. Repertoires with fewer than 30,000 or more than 120,000 public chains, plus five repertoires with anomalous nucleotide sharing, were excluded from co-occurrence clustering. TCRdb carries this immuneACCESS record with in-frame sequences only. Its versions omit some clonotypes, under half of them owing to an unresolved V gene in the studies checked, with the rest unexplained. V, J and clone size are taken as reported in that table, and D and trimming were inferred from the DNA itself. The sample table contains 130,000 or so clones; only one count was recorded for roughly 87% of them. In total, the top ten clones hold 0.4% to 0.55% of the sample.

As concerns this clone: The target of this receptor is not known. The sample holds no much larger clone one base away, and base qualities are not on file.

The source of this sequence is a woman aged 40-49 years in good health and CMV-seronegative. Input material: PBMCs.

The DNA sequence is as follows: TGTGCCAGCAGCGTACAGGGGGCGAACACTGAAGCTTTCTTT. Protein translation: CASSVQGANTEAFF. The chain links TRBV9 with TRBJ1-1, and 8 junctional nucleotides match TRBD1. Germline trimming amounts to 1 base on V and 1 base on J, with 0 as the count of junction bases outside the gene matches. The germline V gene gives CDR1 as SGDLS and CDR2 as YYNGEE. The CDR3 runs 14 residues from the cysteine to the phenylalanine. CDR3 DNA only is kept here, 42 bases in frame from base 1.